This entry features one T cell receptor (beta chain) sequence. These data are taken from a study of blood T cell repertoires in COVID-19. Across the study: T cells, B-cell-depleted T cells, or PBMCs supplied cDNA or gDNA.

Recovery among Cohort 3 donors was established by two negative PCRs, clearance, or symptom resolution. From germline, CDR1 is ENHRY and CDR2 SYGVKD. The V and J ends lost 2 bases and 6 bases, in that order; junction bases with no gene match: 3. The CDR3 covers 14 residues. As handled by the study authors: Amplification with reference gene primers provided the estimates of nucleated cell counts. TCRdb's table, derived via immunoSEQ multiplex PCR, lists solely in-frame clones and lacks some. That table furnishes V, J and clone size, whereas the DNA furnished D and trimming. The sample lists a few hundred thousand clones; about nine tenths were seen once.

Sequenced material: PBMCs or T cells enriched from blood (not recorded which). This chain joins TRBV10-3 and TRBJ1-5; TRBD1 aligns across 8 bases. The receptor comes from a woman aged 40 to 50 who had recovered from COVID-19. CDR3 bases: TGTGCCATCAGTGAGGACAGGGGAGGTCAGCCCCAGCATTTT. Translating it yields CAISEDRGGQPQHF.